Listed here is a single TCR beta chain. In germline, CDR1 is SQVTM, CDR2 ANQGSEA. V was pared by 6 bases and J by 0 bases, with 5 bases of the junction left unmatched. CDR3 length: 13 residues. The entry originates in a study of blood T cell repertoires in COVID-19. Per the original data handling: Counts of nucleated cells, estimated from reference gene primer amplification, were obtained. The table came from immunoSEQ multiplex PCR; TCRdb's copy has only in-frame clones and leaves some out. That table supplies the V and J calls and clone size; D and trimming were determined from the DNA. The sample has 19,000 or so clones, 70% to 90% seen once.

Sequencing was carried out using peripheral blood. This TCR was recovered from a man aged 40-50 years with active COVID-19. The chain recombines TRBV29-1 with TRBJ2-7; 7 nucleotides match TRBD1. As DNA, the CDR3 is TGCAGCGTCCCCGGGACAGACTCCTACGAGCAGTACTTC. Its protein is CSVPGTDSYEQYF.